The next 21 T cell receptor beta chains were all read from a single sample in a study of T cell changes during pregnancy in multiple sclerosis. TCRdb's copy holds only in-frame clones and misses some; the assay was immunoSEQ multiplex PCR. The table includes 85,000 to 100,000 clones, 85% to 95% detected once. The material sequenced was peripheral blood, taken in the first trimester of pregnancy. These receptors originate from a female donor with multiple sclerosis, enrolled in a pregnancy study.

The gene calls are TRBV9 and TRBJ2-7, with 7 bases aligning to TRBD1. From germline, CDR1 is SGDLS and CDR2 YYNGEE. The V and J ends lost 0 bases and 3 bases, in that order; junction bases with no gene match: 6. The CDR3 spans 15 residues. The CDR3 DNA reads TGTGCCAGCAGCGTAGCAGGGGGACGTGACTACGAGCAGTACTTC. It is translated as CASSVAGGRDYEQYF.

The rearrangement links TRBV4-2 to TRBJ1-5; D unclear. Trimming pared 0 bases from V and 4 bases from J, leaving 10 bases between. From germline, CDR1 is LGHNA and CDR2 YNFKEQ. This CDR3 has 15 amino acids. CDR3 sequence (DNA): TGTGCCAGCAGCCAAGATCCCAGGCCTAATCAGCCCCAGCATTTT. Protein: CASSQDPRPNQPQHF.

V is TRBV6-6 and J is TRBJ1-1, with D unclear. CDR3 length: 13 amino acids. V lost 2 bases and J 0 bases, leaving 4 bases between the germline ends. Germline V gene sequence: CDR1 MNHNY, CDR2 SVGAGI (reference sequence). The CDR3 protein is CASSYPMNTEAFF. The CDR3 DNA sequence: TGTGCCAGCAGTTACCCCATGAACACTGAAGCTTTCTTT.

This chain joins TRBV28 and TRBJ2-7, with no clear D. The CDR3 consists of 14 residues. Germline V gene data show CDR1 as MDHEN and CDR2 as SYDVKM. V was clipped by 2 bases and J by 6 bases, with 14 bases between them. The CDR3: CASSLTVPESEQYF. CDR3 nucleotide sequence: TGTGCCAGCAGTTTAACTGTCCCGGAGTCCGAGCAGTACTTC.

The chain couples TRBV7-2 to TRBJ2-7, with 9 bases fitting TRBD2. CDR3 length equals 17 residues. Germline assignment: CDR1 SGHTA and CDR2 FQGNSA. V dropped 1 base and J dropped 2; count of bases not matched to a gene: 9. The CDR3 spells CASSLDLAGLKTYEQYF. The CDR3 DNA is TGTGCCAGCAGCTTAGACCTAGCGGGGCTCAAGACCTACGAGCAGTACTTC. The whole variable domain, filled in from reference TRBV7-2 and TRBJ2-7, reads GAGVSQSPSNKVTEKGKDVELRCDPISGHTALYWYRQSLGQGLEFLIYFQGNSAPDKSGLPSDRFSAERTGGSVSTLTIQRTQQEDSAVYLCASSLDLAGLKTYEQYFGPGTRLTVT.

CDR3 sequence: CASSLGGGQGRNPYGYTF. In nucleotides, the CDR3 is TGTGCCAGCAGTCTAGGAGGGGGACAGGGTCGTAACCCGTATGGCTACACCTTC. V usage is TRBV28 and J usage is TRBJ1-2, with 9 bases aligning to TRBD1. Trimming took 5 bases from V and 5 from J; bases not matched to a gene: 18. The CDR3 sequence is 18 residues long. The germline V gene has CDR1 MDHEN and CDR2 SYDVKM.

This clone appeared a single time. The chain is built from TRBV27 and TRBJ2-7, with TRBD2 matching 11 bases. With 5 bases clipped from V and 3 bases from J, the junction kept 6 bases outside the gene matches. In germline, CDR1 is MNHEY, CDR2 SMNVEV (reference sequence). The CDR3 spans 15 residues. CDR3 in DNA: TGTGCCAGCAGTCCAGGGACTAGCGGTAACTACGAGCAGTACTTC. This sequence encodes CASSPGTSGNYEQYF.

This clone appeared once. The J gene is TRBJ2-2, the V gene TRBV11-3; TRBD2 matches at 8 bases. The junction had 7 bases not matched to a gene; V was cut back by 5 bases and J by 5 bases. Per germline, CDR1 SGHNT and CDR2 YENEEA. This CDR3 is 15 amino acids long. The CDR3 nucleotides read TGTGCCAGCAGCCCTTTCACTAGCGGTACCGGGGAGCTGTTTTTT. Protein: CASSPFTSGTGELFF.

The chain carries TRBV7-9 and TRBJ2-6; 10 bases match TRBD1. V lost 5 bases, J lost 0 bases, and 4 bases stayed unmatched. This CDR3 region has 17 residues. From germline, CDR1 is SEHNR and CDR2 FQNEAQ (reference sequence). CDR3 bases: TGTGCCAGCAGCGACAGGGGGCGGACCTCTGGGGCCAACGTCCTGACTTTC. It encodes CASSDRGRTSGANVLTF.

The chain's CDR3 is CASSQEGRPTDTQYF. The CDR3 nucleotides are TGTGCCAGCAGCCAAGAGGGCAGACCCACAGATACGCAGTATTTT. This rearrangement joins TRBV14 to TRBJ2-3; the D is unclear. V was pared by 0 bases and J by 2 bases, with 9 bases between. The CDR3 totals 15 residues. The germline V gene has CDR1 SGHDN and CDR2 FVKESK.

V and J are TRBV7-2 and TRBJ2-7; TRBD2 matches at 7 bases. With 5 bases clipped from V and 0 bases from J, the junction kept 7 bases outside the gene matches. The germline gives CDR1 SGHTA, CDR2 FQGNSA. This CDR3 region has 15 residues. CDR3 sequence (DNA): TGTGCCAGCAGCACCGGACTAGGTAGCTCCTACGAGCAGTACTTC. Translated, it gives CASSTGLGSSYEQYF.

The chain has TRBV7-2 and TRBJ2-7; the D gene is possibly TRBD2 (5 bases). The CDR3 extends over 16 amino acids. Deletions cut 4 bases from V and 3 bases from J, with 19 bases between. Germline V gene lookup returns CDR1 SGHTA and CDR2 FQGNSA. CDR3 amino acids: CASSSNGNPPYYEQYF. CDR3 in DNA: TGTGCCAGCAGCTCTAACGGGAACCCTCCTTACTACGAGCAGTACTTC.

The V and J genes are TRBV28 and TRBJ2-1; 12 nucleotides match TRBD1. This CDR3 is 15 amino acids long. Germline-derived CDR1 and CDR2 are MDHEN and SYDVKM. The junction had 3 bases not matched to a gene; V was cut back by 6 bases and J by 3 bases. This CDR3 is CASRGQGAVYNEQFF. The CDR3 DNA sequence: TGTGCCAGCAGGGGACAGGGGGCGGTCTACAATGAGCAGTTCTTC.

The chain joins TRBV6-1 to TRBJ2-1; 10 nucleotides match TRBD2. The CDR3 runs 15 residues. The germline V gene encodes CDR1 MNHNS and CDR2 SASEGT. V lost 4 bases and J lost 4; bases outside the gene matches: 4. CDR3 sequence reads: CASSARTSGYNEQFF. DNA of the CDR3: TGTGCCAGCAGTGCCCGGACTAGCGGATACAATGAGCAGTTCTTC.

The CDR3 DNA reads as TGTGCCAGCAGCTACGGACTAGCGGGAGCCTCAAGCGGGGAGCTGTTTTTT. This gives the protein CASSYGLAGASSGELFF. The gene calls are TRBV7-6 and TRBJ2-2, with 13 bases aligning to TRBD2. Germline V lookup: CDR1 SGHVS, CDR2 FNYEAQ. With 4 bases clipped from V and 7 bases from J, the junction kept 9 bases outside the gene matches. The CDR3 has 17 residues. Supplemented by reference TRBV7-6 and TRBJ2-2, the full variable domain reads GAGVSQSPRYKVTKRGQDVALRCDPISGHVSLYWYRQALGQGPEFLTYFNYEAQQDKSGLPNDRFSAERPEGSISTLTIQRTEQRDSAMYRCASSYGLAGASSGELFFGEGSRLTVL.

V and J are TRBV29-1 and TRBJ2-3; D is perhaps TRBD2 (6 bases). CDR1 is SQVTM, CDR2 ANQGSEA, per germline. Trimming stripped 5 bases from V and 2 bases from J, with 11 bases between. The CDR3 runs 13 residues. The CDR3 protein is CSVNAGITDTQYF. CDR3 nucleotides: TGCAGCGTTAATGCGGGAATCACAGATACGCAGTATTTT.

This chain joins TRBV27 and TRBJ2-1; maybe TRBD2 (5 bases). The germline gives CDR1 MNHEY, CDR2 SMNVEV (reference sequence). Trimming took off 1 base at V and 7 bases at J, with 8 bases between the two ends. The CDR3 is 13 amino acids. The CDR3 DNA reads TGTGCCAGCAGTTTATTTAGCGAGAATGAGCAGTTCTTC. Encoded protein: CASSLFSENEQFF.

This clone occurred a few times. The chain has TRBV28 and TRBJ1-1; TRBD1 is a possible D gene (6 bases). Germline values: CDR1 MDHEN, CDR2 SYDVKM. This CDR3 contains 13 residues. With 10 bases removed from V and 5 bases from J, the gap between germline ends came to 17 bases. In DNA, the CDR3 is TGTGCCACGCTAACCGGGACATTGACTGAAGCTTTCTTT. Its translation is CATLTGTLTEAFF.

The V call is TRBV14, the J call TRBJ1-4, with TRBD1 as a possible D gene (5 bases). The CDR3 runs 14 residues. Trimming took 4 bases from V and 1 from J, leaving 7 bases between them. From germline, CDR1 is SGHDN and CDR2 FVKESK. The DNA of the CDR3 is TGTGCCAGCAGCCGGGGGGAAACTAATGAAAAACTGTTTTTT. Protein product: CASSRGETNEKLFF.

The CDR3 DNA reads TGTGCCAGCAGCTTGGGGCCGAACGGGACAGGGGGCAATCAGCCCCAGCATTTT. It specifies CASSLGPNGTGGNQPQHF. The chain combines TRBV11-3 with TRBJ1-5; TRBD1 agrees at 10 bases. The CDR3 consists of 18 residues. CDR1 is SGHNT and CDR2 is YENEEA in the germline V gene. After removal of 3 bases from V and 2 bases from J, the junction contained 10 bases not matched to a gene.

V and J are TRBV5-1 and TRBJ1-2; a weak D match, TRBD1 (5 bases). The CDR3 has 13 amino acids. Germline-derived CDR1 and CDR2 are SGHRS and YFSETQ. The V end lost 7 bases, the J end lost 3 bases, and 13 bases lay between the germline ends. The CDR3 spells CASGNQGHYGYTF. The CDR3 DNA reads as TGCGCCAGCGGAAACCAGGGTCACTATGGCTACACCTTC.